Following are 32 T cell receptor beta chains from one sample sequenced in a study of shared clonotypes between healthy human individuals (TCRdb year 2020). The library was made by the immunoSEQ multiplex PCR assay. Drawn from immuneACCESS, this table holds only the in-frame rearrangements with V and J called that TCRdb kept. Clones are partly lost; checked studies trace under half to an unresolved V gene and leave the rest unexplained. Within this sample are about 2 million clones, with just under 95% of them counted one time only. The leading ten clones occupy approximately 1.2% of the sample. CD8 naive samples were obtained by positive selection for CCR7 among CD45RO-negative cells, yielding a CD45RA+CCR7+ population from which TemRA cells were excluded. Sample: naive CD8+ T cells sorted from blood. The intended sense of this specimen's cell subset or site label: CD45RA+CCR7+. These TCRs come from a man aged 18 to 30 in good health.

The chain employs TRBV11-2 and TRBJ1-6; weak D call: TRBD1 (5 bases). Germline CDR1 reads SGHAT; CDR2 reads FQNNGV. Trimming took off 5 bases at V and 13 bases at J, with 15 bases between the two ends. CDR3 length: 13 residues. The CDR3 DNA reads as TGTGCCAGCAGCGCTACAGGACCGGGGCCCCTCCACTTT. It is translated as CASSATGPGPLHF.

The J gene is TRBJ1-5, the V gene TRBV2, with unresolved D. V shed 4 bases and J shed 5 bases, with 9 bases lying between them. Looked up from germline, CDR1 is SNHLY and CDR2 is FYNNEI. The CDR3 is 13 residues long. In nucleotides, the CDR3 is TGTGCCAGCAGTGCTGCGTCACATCAGCCCCAGCATTTT. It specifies CASSAASHQPQHF.

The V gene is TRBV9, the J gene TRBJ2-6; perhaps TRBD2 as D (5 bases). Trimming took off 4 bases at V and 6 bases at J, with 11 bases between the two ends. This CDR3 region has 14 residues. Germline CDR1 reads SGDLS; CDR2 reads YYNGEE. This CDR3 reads CASSPEDLANVLTF. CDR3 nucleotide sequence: TGTGCCAGCAGCCCGGAGGACTTGGCCAACGTCCTGACTTTC.

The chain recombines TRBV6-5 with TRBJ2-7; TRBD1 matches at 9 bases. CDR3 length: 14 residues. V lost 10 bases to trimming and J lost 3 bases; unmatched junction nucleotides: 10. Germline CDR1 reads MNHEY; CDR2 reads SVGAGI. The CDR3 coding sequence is TGTGCCATCTCCCCTGGACAGGGGAACTACGAGCAGTACTTC. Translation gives CAISPGQGNYEQYF.

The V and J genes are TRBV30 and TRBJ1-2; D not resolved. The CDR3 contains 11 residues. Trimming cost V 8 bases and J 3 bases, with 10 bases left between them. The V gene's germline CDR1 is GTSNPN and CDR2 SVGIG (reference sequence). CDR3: CAGDNHYGYTF. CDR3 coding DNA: TGTGCCGGAGACAACCACTATGGCTACACCTTC.

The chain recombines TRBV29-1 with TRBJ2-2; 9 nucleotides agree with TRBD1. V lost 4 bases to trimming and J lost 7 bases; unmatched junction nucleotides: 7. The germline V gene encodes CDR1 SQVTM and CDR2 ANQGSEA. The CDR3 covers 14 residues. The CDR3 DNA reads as TGCAGCGTTGCAGGGACAGGGTTGAACGGGGAGCTGTTTTTT. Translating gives CSVAGTGLNGELFF.

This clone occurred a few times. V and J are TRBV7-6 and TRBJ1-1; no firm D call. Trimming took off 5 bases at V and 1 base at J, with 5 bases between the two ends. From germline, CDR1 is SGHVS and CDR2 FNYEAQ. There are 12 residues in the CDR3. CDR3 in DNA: TGTGCCAGCAGCACCGGGAACACTGAAGCTTTCTTT. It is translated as CASSTGNTEAFF.

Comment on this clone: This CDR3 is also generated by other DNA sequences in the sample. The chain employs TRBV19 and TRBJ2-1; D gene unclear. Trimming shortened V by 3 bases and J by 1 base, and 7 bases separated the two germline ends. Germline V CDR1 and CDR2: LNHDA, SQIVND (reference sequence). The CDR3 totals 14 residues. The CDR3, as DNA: TGTGCCAGTAGTATCACCCTATCCTACAATGAGCAGTTCTTC. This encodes CASSITLSYNEQFF.

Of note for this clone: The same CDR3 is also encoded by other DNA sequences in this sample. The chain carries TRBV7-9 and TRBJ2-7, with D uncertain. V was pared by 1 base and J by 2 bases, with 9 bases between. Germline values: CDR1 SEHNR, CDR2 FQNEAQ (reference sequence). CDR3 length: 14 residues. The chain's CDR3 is CASSLGEVAYEQYF. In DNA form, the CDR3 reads TGTGCCAGCAGCTTAGGTGAGGTAGCCTACGAGCAGTACTTC.

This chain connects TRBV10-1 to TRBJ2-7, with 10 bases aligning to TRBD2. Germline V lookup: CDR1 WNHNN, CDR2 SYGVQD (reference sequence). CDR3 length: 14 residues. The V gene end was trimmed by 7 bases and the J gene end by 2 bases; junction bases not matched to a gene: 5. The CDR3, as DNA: TGCGCCAGCAAGAAGCGGGAGGGCCCCTACGAGCAGTACTTC. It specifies CASKKREGPYEQYF.

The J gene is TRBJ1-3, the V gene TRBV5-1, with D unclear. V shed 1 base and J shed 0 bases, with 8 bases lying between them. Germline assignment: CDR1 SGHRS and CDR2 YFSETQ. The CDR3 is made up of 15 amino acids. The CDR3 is CASSLSGDSGNTIYF. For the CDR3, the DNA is TGCGCCAGCAGCTTGAGCGGGGACTCTGGAAACACCATATATTTT.

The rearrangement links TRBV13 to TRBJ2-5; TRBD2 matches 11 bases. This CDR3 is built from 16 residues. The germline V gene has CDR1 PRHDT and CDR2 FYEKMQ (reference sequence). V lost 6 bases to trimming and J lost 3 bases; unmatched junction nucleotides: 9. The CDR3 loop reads CASSLERGLAEETQYF. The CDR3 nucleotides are TGTGCCAGCAGTCTAGAGAGGGGACTAGCGGAAGAGACCCAGTACTTC.

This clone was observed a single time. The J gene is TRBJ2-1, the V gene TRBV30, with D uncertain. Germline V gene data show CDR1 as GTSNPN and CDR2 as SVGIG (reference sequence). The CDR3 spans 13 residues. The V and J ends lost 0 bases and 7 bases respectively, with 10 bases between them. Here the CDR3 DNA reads TGTGCCTGGAGTGTACAACTGGGGAATGAGCAGTTCTTC. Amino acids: CAWSVQLGNEQFF. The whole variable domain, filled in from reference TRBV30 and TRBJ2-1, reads SQTIHQWPATLVQPVGSPLSLECTVEGTSNPNLYWYRQAAGRGLQLLFYSVGIGQISSEVPQNLSASRPQDRQFILSSKKLLLSDSGFYLCAWSVQLGNEQFFGPGTRLTVL.

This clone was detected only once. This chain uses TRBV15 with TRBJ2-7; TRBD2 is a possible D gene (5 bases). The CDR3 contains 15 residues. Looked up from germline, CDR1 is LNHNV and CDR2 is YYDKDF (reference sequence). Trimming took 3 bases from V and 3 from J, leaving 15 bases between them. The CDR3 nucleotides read TGTGCCACCAGCAGGCTCGGACTGGATTACTACGAGCAGTACTTC. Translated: CATSRLGLDYYEQYF.

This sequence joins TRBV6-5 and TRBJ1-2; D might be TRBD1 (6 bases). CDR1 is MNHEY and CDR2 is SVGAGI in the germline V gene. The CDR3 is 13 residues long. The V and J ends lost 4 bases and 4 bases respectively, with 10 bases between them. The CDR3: CASSSQGRYGYTF. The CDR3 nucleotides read TGTGCCAGCAGTTCACAGGGCCGCTATGGCTACACCTTC.

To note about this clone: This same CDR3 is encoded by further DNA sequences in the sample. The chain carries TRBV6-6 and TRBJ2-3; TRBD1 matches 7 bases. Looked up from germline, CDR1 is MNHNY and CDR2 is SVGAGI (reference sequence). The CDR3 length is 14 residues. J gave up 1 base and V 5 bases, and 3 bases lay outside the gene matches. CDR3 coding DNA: TGTGCCAGCAGTAGACAGGGAGGCACAGATACGCAGTATTTT. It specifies CASSRQGGTDTQYF.

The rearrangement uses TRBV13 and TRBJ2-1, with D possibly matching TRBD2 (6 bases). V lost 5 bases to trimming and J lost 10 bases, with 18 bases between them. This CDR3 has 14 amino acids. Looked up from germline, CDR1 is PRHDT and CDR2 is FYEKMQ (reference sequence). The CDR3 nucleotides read TGTGCCAGCAGCCCGCCCAGCGGGCGGCCGGAGCAGTTCTTC. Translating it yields CASSPPSGRPEQFF.

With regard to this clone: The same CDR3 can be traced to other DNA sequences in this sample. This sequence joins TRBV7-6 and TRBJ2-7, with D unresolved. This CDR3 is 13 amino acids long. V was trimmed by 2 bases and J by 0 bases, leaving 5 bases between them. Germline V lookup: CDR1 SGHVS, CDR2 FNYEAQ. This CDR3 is CASSLKGSYEQYF. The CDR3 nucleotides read TGTGCCAGCAGCTTAAAGGGCTCCTACGAGCAGTACTTC.

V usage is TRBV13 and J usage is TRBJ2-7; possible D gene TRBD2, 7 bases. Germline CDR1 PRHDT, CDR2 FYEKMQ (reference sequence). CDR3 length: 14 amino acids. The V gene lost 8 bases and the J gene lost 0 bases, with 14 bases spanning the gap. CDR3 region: CASAEGGSSYEQYF. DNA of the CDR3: TGTGCCAGCGCCGAGGGGGGGAGCTCCTACGAGCAGTACTTC.

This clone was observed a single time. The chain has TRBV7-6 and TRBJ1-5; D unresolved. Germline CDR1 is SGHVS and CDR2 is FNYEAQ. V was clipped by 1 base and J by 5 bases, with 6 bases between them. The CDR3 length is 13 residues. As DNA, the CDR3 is TGTGCCAGCAGCTTAGGCAGAGATCAGCCCCAGCATTTT. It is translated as CASSLGRDQPQHF. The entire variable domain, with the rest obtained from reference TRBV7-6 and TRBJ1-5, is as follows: GAGVSQSPRYKVTKRGQDVALRCDPISGHVSLYWYRQALGQGPEFLTYFNYEAQQDKSGLPNDRFSAERPEGSISTLTIQRTEQRDSAMYRCASSLGRDQPQHFGDGTRLSIL.

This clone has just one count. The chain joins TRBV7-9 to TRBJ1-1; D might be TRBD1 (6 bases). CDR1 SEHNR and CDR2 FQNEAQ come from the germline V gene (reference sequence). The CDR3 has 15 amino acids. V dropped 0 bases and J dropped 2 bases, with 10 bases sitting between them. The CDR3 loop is CASSLAGGYNTEAFF. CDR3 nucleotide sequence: TGTGCCAGCAGCTTAGCGGGGGGCTATAACACTGAAGCTTTCTTT.

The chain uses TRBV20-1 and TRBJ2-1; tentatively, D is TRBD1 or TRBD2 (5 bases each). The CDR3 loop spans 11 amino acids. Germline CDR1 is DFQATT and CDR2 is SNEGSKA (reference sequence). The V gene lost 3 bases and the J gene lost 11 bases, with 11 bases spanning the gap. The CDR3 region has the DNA TGCAGTGCTAGGTTAGGGGAGCAGCAGTTCTTC. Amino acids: CSARLGEQQFF.

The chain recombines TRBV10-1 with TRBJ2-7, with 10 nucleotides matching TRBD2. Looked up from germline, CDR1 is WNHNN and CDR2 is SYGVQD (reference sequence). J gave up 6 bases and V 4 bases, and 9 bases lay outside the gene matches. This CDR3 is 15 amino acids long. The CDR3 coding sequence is TGCGCCAGCAGTGCCCAGCGGGGGGGCCTCGGCGAGCAGTACTTC. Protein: CASSAQRGGLGEQYF.

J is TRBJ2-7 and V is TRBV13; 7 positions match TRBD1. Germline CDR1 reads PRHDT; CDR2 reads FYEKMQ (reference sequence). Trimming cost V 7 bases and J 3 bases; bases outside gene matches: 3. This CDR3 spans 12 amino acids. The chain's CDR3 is CASTTGSYEQYF. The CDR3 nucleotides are TGTGCCAGCACGACAGGGAGCTACGAGCAGTACTTC.

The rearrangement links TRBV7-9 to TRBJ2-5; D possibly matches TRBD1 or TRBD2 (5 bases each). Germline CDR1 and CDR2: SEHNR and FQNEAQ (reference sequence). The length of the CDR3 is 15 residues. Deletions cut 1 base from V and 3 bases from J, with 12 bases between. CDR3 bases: TGTGCCAGCAGCTTAGTATCCGGGGCCGAAGAGACCCAGTACTTC. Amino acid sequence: CASSLVSGAEETQYF.

CDR3 bases: TGTGCCAGTAATATGGGCGCAGGGCCCCTTGAGCAGTTCTTC. Protein sequence: CASNMGAGPLEQFF. The V gene is TRBV19, the J gene TRBJ2-1; D might be TRBD1 (5 bases). Germline CDR1 and CDR2: LNHDA and SQIVND (reference sequence). CDR3 length equals 14 residues. Trimming stripped 7 bases from V and 9 bases from J, with 19 bases between.

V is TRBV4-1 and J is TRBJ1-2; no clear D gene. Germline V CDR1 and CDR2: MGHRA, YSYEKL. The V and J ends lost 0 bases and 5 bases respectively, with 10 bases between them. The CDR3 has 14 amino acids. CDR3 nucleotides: TGCGCCAGCAGCCAAGATATGGAAATATATGGCTACACCTTC. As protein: CASSQDMEIYGYTF.

The CDR3 reads CASSYSAEGSYGYTF. The CDR3 coding sequence is TGTGCCAGCAGTTACTCTGCAGAAGGTAGCTATGGCTACACCTTC. The V call is TRBV6-5, the J call TRBJ1-2; D uncertain. V was clipped by 0 bases and J by 4 bases, with 12 bases between them. CDR1 and CDR2 from the germline V gene are MNHEY and SVGAGI. This CDR3 comprises 15 residues.

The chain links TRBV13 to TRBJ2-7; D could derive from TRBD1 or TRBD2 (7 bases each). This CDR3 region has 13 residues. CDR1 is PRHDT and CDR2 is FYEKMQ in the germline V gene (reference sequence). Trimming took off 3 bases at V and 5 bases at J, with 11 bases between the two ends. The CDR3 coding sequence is TGTGCCAGCAGCTTCCAGGGGGGGGACGAGCAGTACTTC. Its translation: CASSFQGGDEQYF.

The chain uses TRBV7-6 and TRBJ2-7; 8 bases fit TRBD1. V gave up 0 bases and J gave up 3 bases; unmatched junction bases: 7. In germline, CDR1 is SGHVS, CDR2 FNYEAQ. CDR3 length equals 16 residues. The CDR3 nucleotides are TGTGCCAGCAGCTTAGCGACAGGGGAGTTAAGCTACGAGCAGTACTTC. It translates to CASSLATGELSYEQYF.

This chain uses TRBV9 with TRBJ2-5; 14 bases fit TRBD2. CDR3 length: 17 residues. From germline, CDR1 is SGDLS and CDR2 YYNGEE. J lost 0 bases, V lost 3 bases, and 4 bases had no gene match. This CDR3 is CASSAGLAGADQETQYF. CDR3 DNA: TGTGCCAGCAGCGCGGGACTAGCGGGGGCCGACCAAGAGACCCAGTACTTC.

The CDR3 bases are TGTGCCAGCAGCTTGCAAGGGTACAATCAGCCCCAGCATTTT. Translation: CASSLQGYNQPQHF. The chain uses TRBV5-6 and TRBJ1-5, with unresolved D. V was shortened by 1 base and J by 3 bases, with 8 bases between the two germline ends. Per the germline V gene, CDR1 is SGHDT and CDR2 is YYEEEE. This CDR3 is 14 amino acids long.